What follows are 5 T cell receptor beta chains derived from one specimen sequenced in a study of blood T cell repertoires in COVID-19. Profiling relied on immunoSEQ multiplex PCR, and the TCRdb table lists in-frame clones only, not all of them. The data contain nearly 200,000 clones, roughly nine tenths of them singletons. Sequencing was carried out using peripheral blood. All receptors come from a woman in her seventies with acute or convalescent COVID-19.

The chain uses TRBV18 and TRBJ1-5, with D tentatively TRBD1 (5 bases). Trimming shortened V by 2 bases and J by 7 bases, and 12 bases separated the two germline ends. Germline values: CDR1 KGHSH, CDR2 LQKENI. The CDR3 spans 14 residues. CDR3 nucleotides: TGTGCCAGCTCACCAGGGCAGGGTGGCCAGCCCCAGCATTTT. Amino acids: CASSPGQGGQPQHF.

The chain combines TRBV19 with TRBJ1-5; D is undetermined. Trimming removed 4 bases from V and 2 bases from J, with 12 bases in between. The germline gives CDR1 LNHDA, CDR2 SQIVND (reference sequence). The CDR3 is made up of 15 amino acids. The CDR3 DNA reads TGTGCCAGTAGTACCCAGAGAGGTGGCAATCAGCCCCAGCATTTT. Translated: CASSTQRGGNQPQHF.

J is TRBJ2-7 and V is TRBV27; 9 bases align to TRBD1. This CDR3 is built from 16 residues. V shed 2 bases, J shed 0 bases, and the junction held 5 bases outside the gene matches. Germline V CDR1 and CDR2: MNHEY, SMNVEV (reference sequence). The CDR3, as DNA: TGTGCCAGCAGTTTAGTAGGGACAGGGAACTCCTACGAGCAGTACTTC. Encoded protein: CASSLVGTGNSYEQYF.

The chain couples TRBV5-1 to TRBJ2-3; D gene unclear. The CDR3 length is 11 residues. Trimming stripped 3 bases from V and 5 bases from J, with 4 bases between. The V gene's germline CDR1 is SGHRS and CDR2 YFSETQ. CDR3 protein: CASSSGDTQYF. The CDR3 coding sequence is TGCGCCAGCAGCTCAGGAGATACGCAGTATTTT. Complete variable domain (other parts from reference TRBV5-1 and TRBJ2-3): KAGVTQTPRYLIKTRGQQVTLSCSPISGHRSVSWYQQTPGQGLQFLFEYFSETQRNKGNFPGRFSGRQFSNSRSEMNVSTLELGDSALYLCASSSGDTQYFGPGTRLTVL.

The genes are TRBV2 and TRBJ1-3; possible D gene TRBD1, 6 bases. CDR1 is SNHLY, CDR2 FYNNEI, per germline. V dropped 2 bases and J dropped 2 bases, with 13 bases sitting between them. The CDR3 is 16 residues long. CDR3 protein: CASSESGTRAGNTIYF. CDR3 DNA sequence: TGTGCCAGCAGTGAATCAGGGACAAGGGCTGGAAACACCATATATTTT.